These T cell receptor beta chains were read from a single sample in a study of graft-versus-host responses after intestinal transplantation. This table comes from immunoSEQ multiplex PCR, and its TCRdb copy is limited to in-frame clones, with some not included. The sample includes 70,000 or so clones, over 75% of them seen just once. The antigens these receptors bind are not known. This sample comprised unstimulated CD4+ T cells sorted from spleen or lymph node cells, obtained before transplant. The receptors stem from a human donor who was the organ donor for an intestinal transplant. CDR3s include the opening cysteine and the closing phenylalanine or tryptophan. D genes are given only for firm matches. Not every row has a clone size; where given, it reads once, few, many or a size class.

V gene	J gene	CDR3 length	clone size	D gene	CDR3 DNA	CDR3 protein
TRBV4-2	TRBJ2-3	18	.	TRBD1	TGTGCCAGCAGCCTCCAACCTTACCGGGACAGCTACACAGATACGCAGTATTTT	CASSLQPYRDSYTDTQYF
TRBV4-2	TRBJ2-6	22	.	.	TGTGCCAGCAGCCAAGATCGCTTAACAGGGCTGAGACTGGGCTCTGGGGCCAACGTCCTGACTTTC	CASSQDRLTGLRLGSGANVLTF
TRBV2	TRBJ2-1	15	.	TRBD1	TGTGCCAGCAACAAAATGGGACAGGGGAACAATGAGCAGTTCTTC	CASNKMGQGNNEQFF
TRBV5-5	TRBJ1-6	15	few	TRBD1	TGTGCCAGCAGCTTACAGGGGGTTTATAATTCACCCCTCCACTTT	CASSLQGVYNSPLHF
TRBV18	TRBJ1-6	15	.	TRBD1	TGTGCCAGCTCACCCGGGGGACAGCTTAATTCACCCCTCCACTTT	CASSPGGQLNSPLHF
TRBV5-6	TRBJ1-5	16	few	.	TGTGCCAGCAGCCGCCGGGACACTTCTAGCAATCAGCCCCAGCATTTT	CASSRRDTSSNQPQHF
TRBV4-2	TRBJ1-6	14	.	TRBD1	TGTGCCAGCAGCGCGGGACAGATTAGTTCACCCCTCCACTTT	CASSAGQISSPLHF
TRBV14	TRBJ1-1	15	.	.	TGTGCCAGCAGCCAACGTACAGGATTGAACACTGAAGCTTTCTTT	CASSQRTGLNTEAFF
TRBV6-1	TRBJ1-5	15	.	TRBD1	TGTGCCAGCAGGGACGGGACAGGGATCAATCAGCCCCAGCATTTT	CASRDGTGINQPQHF
TRBV7-3	TRBJ1-2	16	once	.	TGTGCCAGCAGCTTAGGGCCCACAAGCTCTAACTATGGCTACACCTTC	CASSLGPTSSNYGYTF
TRBV4-1	TRBJ2-3	16	.	.	TGCGCCAGCAGCCAAGTTCAATCGGGGGGCACAGATACGCAGTATTTT	CASSQVQSGGTDTQYF
TRBV10-3	TRBJ1-6	15	.	TRBD1	TGTGCCATCAGTGGGGGGGACAGGATTAATTCACCCCTCCACTTT	CAISGGDRINSPLHF
TRBV7-2	TRBJ2-3	15	.	.	TGTGCCAGCAGCTTACAGGGGACGGGCACAGATACGCAGTATTTT	CASSLQGTGTDTQYF
TRBV6-1	TRBJ1-2	14	.	.	TGTGCCAGCAGTGAAGCTCGGGGGTACGGTGGCTACACCTTC	CASSEARGYGGYTF
TRBV4-1	TRBJ1-6	18	few	.	TGCGCCAGCAGCCAAGATTCAGGAAGGGCGGCGGGGGTTTCACCCCTCCACTTT	CASSQDSGRAAGVSPLHF
TRBV6-5	TRBJ2-1	15	.	TRBD2	TGTGCCAGCGGTCTTAGCGGGGGGGGCTGGAATGAGCAGTTCTTC	CASGLSGGGWNEQFF
TRBV18	TRBJ1-6	15	few	TRBD1	TGTGCCAGCTCAACGGGACAGGGGATGTTATCACCCCTCCACTTT	CASSTGQGMLSPLHF
TRBV18	TRBJ2-1	16	.	.	TGTGCCAGCTCACCAGGGGCGCCGAGCTCCTACAATGAGCAGTTCTTC	CASSPGAPSSYNEQFF
TRBV15	TRBJ1-2	13	.	.	TGTGCCACCAGTTCCGGGGTCGACTATGGCTACACCTTC	CATSSGVDYGYTF
TRBV5-1	TRBJ2-3	17	.	TRBD2	TGCGCCAGCAGCCCATGGACTAGCGGGGGTGGCACAGATACGCAGTATTTT	CASSPWTSGGGTDTQYF
TRBV11-3	TRBJ2-1	15	.	.	TGTGCCAGCAGCTTAGACGGACTACCCAACAATGAGCAGTTCTTC	CASSLDGLPNNEQFF
TRBV6-5	TRBJ1-2	14	.	TRBD1	TGTGCCAGCAGACCCACAGGGGGCGACTATGGCTACACCTTC	CASRPTGGDYGYTF
TRBV5-4	TRBJ1-2	15	.	.	TGTGCCAGCAGCCTTGGACTTAGTTCTAACTATGGCTACACCTTC	CASSLGLSSNYGYTF
TRBV28	TRBJ1-2	15	.	.	TGTGCCAGCACCCGAAGGGCTCGTTTTGCGGGGGGCTACACCTTC	CASTRRARFAGGYTF
TRBV29-1	TRBJ2-5	13	once	.	TGCAGCGTCGCGGGGTACCAACAAGAGACCCAGTACTTC	CSVAGYQQETQYF
TRBV25-1	TRBJ1-1	14	.	.	TGTGCCAGCAGTCCTCTGGGGCCCAACACTGAAGCTTTCTTT	CASSPLGPNTEAFF
TRBV6-1	TRBJ2-1	16	.	TRBD2	TGTGCCAGCAGTGCTCGACTAGCGGGGGGGCCAAATGAGCAGTTCTTC	CASSARLAGGPNEQFF
TRBV5-4	TRBJ1-2	15	.	TRBD1	TGTGCCAGCAGCTTGGGGGGACAGGGGTTGTATGGCTACACCTTC	CASSLGGQGLYGYTF
TRBV6-5	TRBJ1-3	15	.	.	TGTGCCAGCAGTTACGCGGAGGGAGCCGGAAACACCATATATTTT	CASSYAEGAGNTIYF
TRBV7-2	TRBJ1-6	14	.	.	TGTGCCAGCAGCTTACAGGGGATGAATTCACCCCTCCACTTT	CASSLQGMNSPLHF
TRBV4-2	TRBJ2-3	16	.	TRBD2	TGTGCCAGCAGCCCTCTTAGCGGGGGGGGTACAGATACGCAGTATTTT	CASSPLSGGGTDTQYF
TRBV2	TRBJ1-5	12	.	TRBD1	TGTGCCAGCACTGGGACAGGGACGCCCCAGCATTTT	CASTGTGTPQHF
TRBV19	TRBJ1-2	13	few	.	TGTGCCAGTAGTAACATTGACATCTATGGCTACACCTTC	CASSNIDIYGYTF
TRBV7-6	TRBJ2-5	14	.	.	TGTGCCAGCAGCTCCCCGGACACCGTGGAGACCCAGTACTTC	CASSSPDTVETQYF
TRBV5-1	TRBJ2-3	15	.	.	TGCGCCAGCAGCTTCCAGTACCCTAGCACAGATACGCAGTATTTT	CASSFQYPSTDTQYF
TRBV19	TRBJ2-2	14	.	TRBD1	TGTGCCAGTAGTCAGACAGGGGACACCGGGGAGCTGTTTTTT	CASSQTGDTGELFF
TRBV7-9	TRBJ1-5	18	.	.	TGTGCCAGCAGCTTAGCGTTGCCAGATGGAAGGGGAAAGACAGCCCAGCATTTT	CASSLALPDGRGKTAQHF
TRBV28	TRBJ1-6	15	.	.	TGTGCCAGCAGTTTCGGGGGGACATATAATTCACCCCTCCACTTT	CASSFGGTYNSPLHF
TRBV4-2	TRBJ2-5	16	once	TRBD2	TGTGCCAGCAGCCAAGGGGTGCGGGGGGGACAAGAGACCCAGTACTTC	CASSQGVRGGQETQYF
TRBV15	TRBJ1-4	12	.	.	TGTGCCACCAGCAGAGTAACAGGGAGACTGTTTTTT	CATSRVTGRLFF
TRBV7-3	TRBJ1-2	13	once	.	TGTGCCAGCAGCTTGGTGGGGGGCTATGGCTACACCTTC	CASSLVGGYGYTF
TRBV30	TRBJ1-1	13	.	.	TGTGCCTGGAGTGTACGGGGGAACACTGAAGCTTTCTTT	CAWSVRGNTEAFF
TRBV5-1	TRBJ1-1	15	.	TRBD1	TGCGCCAGCAGCTTACAAACAGGGGTGGTGACTGAAGCTTTCTTT	CASSLQTGVVTEAFF
TRBV7-2	TRBJ2-1	16	few	TRBD2	TGTGCCAGCAGCTCCCTAGCGGGCTACATCGAACACGAGCAGTTCTTC	CASSSLAGYIEHEQFF
TRBV28	TRBJ1-1	11	.	.	TGTGCCAGCACTATGGACACTGAAGCTTTCTTT	CASTMDTEAFF
TRBV6-5	TRBJ2-2	13	.	.	TGTGCCAGCAGTCCCGGGAAGGCCGGGGAGCTGTTTTTT	CASSPGKAGELFF
TRBV4-1	TRBJ1-2	15	once	TRBD1	TGCGCCAGCAGCCTGACAGGGGTGAACTCTTATGGCTACACCTTC	CASSLTGVNSYGYTF
TRBV2	TRBJ1-2	12	.	.	TGTGCCAGCTCCTCCCTTACTTATGGCTACACCTTC	CASSSLTYGYTF
TRBV5-4	TRBJ2-2	14	.	TRBD1	TGTGCCAGCAGCTTCCGACAGGGGTTCGGGGAGCTGTTTTTT	CASSFRQGFGELFF
TRBV9	TRBJ1-1	13	.	.	TGTGCCAGCAGCGTAGTAGTGAACACTGAAGCTTTCTTT	CASSVVVNTEAFF
TRBV10-1	TRBJ1-5	14	.	TRBD1	TGCGCCAGCAGTGAACGGACAGGGAATCAGCCCCAGCATTTT	CASSERTGNQPQHF
TRBV11-1	TRBJ2-6	15	.	.	TGTGCCAGCAGCTTTGTCCGGGCTGGGGCCAACGTCCTGACTTTC	CASSFVRAGANVLTF
TRBV7-2	TRBJ1-2	14	.	TRBD1	TGTGCCAGCAGCTCGAACAGGGGAAGGGATGGCTACACCTTC	CASSSNRGRDGYTF